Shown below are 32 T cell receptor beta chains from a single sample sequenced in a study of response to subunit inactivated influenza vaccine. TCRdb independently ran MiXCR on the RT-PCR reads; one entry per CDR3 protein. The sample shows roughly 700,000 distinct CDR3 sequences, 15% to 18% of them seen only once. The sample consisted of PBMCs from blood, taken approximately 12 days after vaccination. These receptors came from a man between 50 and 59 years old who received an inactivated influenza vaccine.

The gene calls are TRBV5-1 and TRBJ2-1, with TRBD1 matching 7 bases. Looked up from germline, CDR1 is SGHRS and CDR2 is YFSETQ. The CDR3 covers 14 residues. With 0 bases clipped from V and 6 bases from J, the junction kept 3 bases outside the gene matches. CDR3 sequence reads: CASSLVTGVNEQFF. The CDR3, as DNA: TGCGCCAGCAGCTTGGTCACAGGGGTCAATGAGCAGTTCTTC.

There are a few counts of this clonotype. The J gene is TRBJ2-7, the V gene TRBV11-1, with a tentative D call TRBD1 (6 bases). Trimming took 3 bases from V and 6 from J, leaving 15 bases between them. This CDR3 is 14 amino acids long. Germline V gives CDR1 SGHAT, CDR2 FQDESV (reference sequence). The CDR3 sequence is CASSLVGGGGEQYF. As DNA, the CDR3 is TGTGCCAGCAGCTTGGTAGGGGGTGGCGGCGAGCAGTACTTC.

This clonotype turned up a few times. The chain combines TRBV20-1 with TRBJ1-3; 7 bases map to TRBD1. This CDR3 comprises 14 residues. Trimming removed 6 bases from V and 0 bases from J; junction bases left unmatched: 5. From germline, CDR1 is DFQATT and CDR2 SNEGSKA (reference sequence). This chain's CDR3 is CSARQGFSGNTIYF. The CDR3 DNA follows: TGCAGTGCGCGACAGGGTTTCTCTGGAAACACCATATATTTT.

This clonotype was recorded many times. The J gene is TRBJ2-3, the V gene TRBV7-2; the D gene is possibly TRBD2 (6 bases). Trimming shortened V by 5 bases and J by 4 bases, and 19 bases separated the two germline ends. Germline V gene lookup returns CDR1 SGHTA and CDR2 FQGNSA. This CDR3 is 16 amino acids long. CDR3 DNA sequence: TGTGCCAGCAGCCCTACTAGCACGAGAGGAGCAGATACGCAGTATTTT. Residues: CASSPTSTRGADTQYF.

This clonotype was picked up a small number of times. DNA for the CDR3: TGTGCCAGCAGCCGCAGACTAGTTATTGACACCGGGGAGCTGTTTTTT. Its translation is CASSRRLVIDTGELFF. The V gene is TRBV12-3 or TRBV12-4, the J gene TRBJ2-2, with D perhaps TRBD2 (6 bases). Trimming shortened V by 6 bases and J by 3 bases, and 17 bases separated the two germline ends. CDR3 length equals 16 residues.

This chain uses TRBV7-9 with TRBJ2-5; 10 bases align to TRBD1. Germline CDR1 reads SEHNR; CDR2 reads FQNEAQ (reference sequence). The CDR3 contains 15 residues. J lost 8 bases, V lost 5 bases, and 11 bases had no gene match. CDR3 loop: CASSAAGTGVDTQYF. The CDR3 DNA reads TGTGCCAGCAGCGCCGCCGGGACAGGGGTAGATACCCAGTACTTC.

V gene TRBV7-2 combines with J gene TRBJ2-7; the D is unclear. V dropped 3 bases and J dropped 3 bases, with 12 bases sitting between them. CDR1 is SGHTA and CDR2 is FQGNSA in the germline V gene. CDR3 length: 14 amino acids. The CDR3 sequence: CASSFAPSNYEQYF. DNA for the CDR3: TGTGCCAGCAGCTTTGCCCCTAGTAACTACGAGCAGTACTTC.

The CDR3: CSAMGQAGAAEQYF. CDR3 DNA sequence: TGCAGTGCCATGGGCCAAGCGGGGGCGGCCGAGCAGTACTTC. This rearrangement joins TRBV20-1 to TRBJ2-7; 8 bases match TRBD2. CDR1 and CDR2 (germline): DFQATT, SNEGSKA (reference sequence). This CDR3 is built from 14 residues. Unmatched junction bases numbered 13, after V lost 6 bases and J lost 6 bases.

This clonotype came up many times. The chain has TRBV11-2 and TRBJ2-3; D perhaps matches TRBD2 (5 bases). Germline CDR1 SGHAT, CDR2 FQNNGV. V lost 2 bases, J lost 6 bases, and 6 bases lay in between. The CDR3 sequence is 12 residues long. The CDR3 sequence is CASSLTGDTQYF. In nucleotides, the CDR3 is TGTGCCAGCAGCTTAACGGGGGATACGCAGTATTTT.

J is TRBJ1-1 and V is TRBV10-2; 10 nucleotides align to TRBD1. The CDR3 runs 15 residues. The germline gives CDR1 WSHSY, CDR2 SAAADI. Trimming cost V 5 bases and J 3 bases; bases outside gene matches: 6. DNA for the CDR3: TGCGCCAGCAGTTGGACAGGGGGTAGTGACACTGAAGCTTTCTTT. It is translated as CASSWTGGSDTEAFF.

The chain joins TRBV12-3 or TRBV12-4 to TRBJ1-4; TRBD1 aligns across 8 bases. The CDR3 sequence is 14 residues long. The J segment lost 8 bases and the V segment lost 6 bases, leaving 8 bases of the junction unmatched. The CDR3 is CASSWTGIGEKLFF. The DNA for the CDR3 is TGTGCCAGCAGCTGGACAGGGATCGGGGAAAAACTGTTTTTT.

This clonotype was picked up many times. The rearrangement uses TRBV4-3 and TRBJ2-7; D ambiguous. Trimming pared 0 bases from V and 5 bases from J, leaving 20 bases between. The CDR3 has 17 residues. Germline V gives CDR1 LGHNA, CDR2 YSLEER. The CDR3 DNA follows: TGCGCCAGCAGCCAAGAGCTGTGGGCAGGCCCCTCGGACGAGCAGTACTTC. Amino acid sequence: CASSQELWAGPSDEQYF.

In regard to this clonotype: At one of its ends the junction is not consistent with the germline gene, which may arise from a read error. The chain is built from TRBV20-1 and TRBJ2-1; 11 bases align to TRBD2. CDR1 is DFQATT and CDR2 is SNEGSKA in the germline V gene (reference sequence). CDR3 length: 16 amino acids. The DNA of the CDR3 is TGCTGTGCTAGAGATCAAGGGCCTAGCGGGAGGTATGAGCAGTTCTTC. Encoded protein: CCARDQGPSGRYEQFF.

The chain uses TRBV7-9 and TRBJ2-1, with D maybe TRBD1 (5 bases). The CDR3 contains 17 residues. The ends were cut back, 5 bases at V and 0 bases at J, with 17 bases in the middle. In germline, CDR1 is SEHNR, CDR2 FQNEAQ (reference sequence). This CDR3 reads CASSGVWGRSSYNEQFF. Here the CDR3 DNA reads TGTGCCAGCAGCGGCGTCTGGGGCAGAAGCTCCTACAATGAGCAGTTCTTC.

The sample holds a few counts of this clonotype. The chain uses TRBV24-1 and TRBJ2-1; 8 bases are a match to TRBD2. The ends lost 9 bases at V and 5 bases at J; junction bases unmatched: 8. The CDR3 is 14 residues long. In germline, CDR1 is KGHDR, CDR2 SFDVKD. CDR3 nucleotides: TGTGCCACCTCGGGGCTACTAGCGGACAATGAGCAGTTCTTC. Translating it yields CATSGLLADNEQFF.

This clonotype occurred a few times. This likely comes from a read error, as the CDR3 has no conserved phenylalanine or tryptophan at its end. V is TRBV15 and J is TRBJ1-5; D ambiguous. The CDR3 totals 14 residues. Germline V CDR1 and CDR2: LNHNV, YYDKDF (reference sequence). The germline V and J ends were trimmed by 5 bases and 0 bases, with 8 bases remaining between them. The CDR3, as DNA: TGTGCCACCAGCCGCGAGGATAGCAATCAGCCCCAGCATCTT. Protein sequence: CATSREDSNQPQHL.

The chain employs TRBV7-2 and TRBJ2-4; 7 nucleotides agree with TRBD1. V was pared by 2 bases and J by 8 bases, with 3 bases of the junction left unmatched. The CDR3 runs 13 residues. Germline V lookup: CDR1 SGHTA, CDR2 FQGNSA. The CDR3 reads CASSLRQGHIQYF. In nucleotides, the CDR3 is TGTGCCAGCAGCTTACGACAGGGACACATTCAGTACTTC.

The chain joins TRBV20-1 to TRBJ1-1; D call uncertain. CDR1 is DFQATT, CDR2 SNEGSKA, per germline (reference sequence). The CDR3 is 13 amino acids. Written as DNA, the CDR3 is TGCAGGCCCCGTACAGATTCTAACACTGAAGCTTTCTTT. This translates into CRPRTDSNTEAFF.

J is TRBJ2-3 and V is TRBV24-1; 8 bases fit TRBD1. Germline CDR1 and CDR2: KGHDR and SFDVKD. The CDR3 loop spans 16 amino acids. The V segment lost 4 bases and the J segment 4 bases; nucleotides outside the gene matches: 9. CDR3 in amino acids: CATSDPGQELADTQYF. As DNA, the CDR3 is TGTGCCACCAGTGACCCGGGACAGGAACTGGCAGATACGCAGTATTTT.

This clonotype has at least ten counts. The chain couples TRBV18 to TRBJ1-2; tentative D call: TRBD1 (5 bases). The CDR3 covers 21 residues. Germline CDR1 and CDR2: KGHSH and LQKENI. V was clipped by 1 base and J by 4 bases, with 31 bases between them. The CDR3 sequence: CASSPLISTKKGLIEGYGYTF. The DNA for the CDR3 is TGTGCCAGCTCACCACTGATCTCGACCAAAAAGGGGCTTATCGAGGGCTATGGCTACACCTTC.

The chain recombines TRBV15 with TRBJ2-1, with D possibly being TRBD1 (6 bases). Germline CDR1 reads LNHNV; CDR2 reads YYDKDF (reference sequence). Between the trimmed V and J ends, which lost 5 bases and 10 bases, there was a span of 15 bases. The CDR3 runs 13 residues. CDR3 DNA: TGTGCCACCAGCGCCAGACAGGAGGCCGAGCAGTTCTTC. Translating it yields CATSARQEAEQFF.

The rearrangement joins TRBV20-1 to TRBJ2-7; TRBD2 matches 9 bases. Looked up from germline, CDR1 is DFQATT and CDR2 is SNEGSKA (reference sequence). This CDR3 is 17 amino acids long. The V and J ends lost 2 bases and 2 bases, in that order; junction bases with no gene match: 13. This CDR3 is CSARHDGGLAPTYEQYF. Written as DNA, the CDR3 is TGCAGTGCTAGACACGACGGAGGACTAGCGCCTACCTACGAGCAGTACTTC.

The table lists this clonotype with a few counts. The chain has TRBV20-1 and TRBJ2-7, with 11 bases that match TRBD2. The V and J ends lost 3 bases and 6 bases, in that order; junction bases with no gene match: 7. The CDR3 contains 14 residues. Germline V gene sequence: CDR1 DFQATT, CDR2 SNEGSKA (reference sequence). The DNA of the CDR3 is TGCAGTGCTAGGCCTCTAGCGGGAGGCGGCGAGCAGTACTTC. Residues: CSARPLAGGGEQYF.

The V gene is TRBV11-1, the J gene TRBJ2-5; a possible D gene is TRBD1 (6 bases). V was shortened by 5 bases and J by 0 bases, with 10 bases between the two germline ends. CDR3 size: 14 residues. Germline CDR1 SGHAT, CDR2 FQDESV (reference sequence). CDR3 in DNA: TGTGCCAGCAGCCAACGGACAGACCAAGAGACCCAGTACTTC. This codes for CASSQRTDQETQYF.

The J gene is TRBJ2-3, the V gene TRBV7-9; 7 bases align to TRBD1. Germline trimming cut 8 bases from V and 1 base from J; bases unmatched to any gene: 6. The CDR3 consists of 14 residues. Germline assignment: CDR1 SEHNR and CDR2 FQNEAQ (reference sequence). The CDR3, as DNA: TGTGCCAGCCGCAGACAGGGCCGCACAGATACGCAGTATTTT. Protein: CASRRQGRTDTQYF.

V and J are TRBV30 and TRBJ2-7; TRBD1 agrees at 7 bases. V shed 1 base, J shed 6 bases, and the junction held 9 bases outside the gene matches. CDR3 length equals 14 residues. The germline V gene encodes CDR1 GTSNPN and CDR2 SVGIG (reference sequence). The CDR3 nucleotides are TGTGCCTGGAGTGATAAGGGGGCGCGGTTCGAGCAGTACTTC. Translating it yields CAWSDKGARFEQYF.

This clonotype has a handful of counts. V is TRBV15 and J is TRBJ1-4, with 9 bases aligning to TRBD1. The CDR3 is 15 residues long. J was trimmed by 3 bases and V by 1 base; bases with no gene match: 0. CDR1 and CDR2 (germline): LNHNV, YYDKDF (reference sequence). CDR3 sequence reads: CATSRGTGANEKLFF. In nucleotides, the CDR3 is TGTGCCACCAGCAGAGGGACAGGGGCTAATGAAAAACTGTTTTTT.

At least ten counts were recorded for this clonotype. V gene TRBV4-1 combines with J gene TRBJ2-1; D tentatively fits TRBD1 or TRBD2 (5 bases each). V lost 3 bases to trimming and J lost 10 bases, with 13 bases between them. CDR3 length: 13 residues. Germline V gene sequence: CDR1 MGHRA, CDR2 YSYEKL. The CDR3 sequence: CASSHPLGEEQFF. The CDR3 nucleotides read TGCGCCAGCAGCCACCCCCTAGGGGAGGAGCAGTTCTTC.

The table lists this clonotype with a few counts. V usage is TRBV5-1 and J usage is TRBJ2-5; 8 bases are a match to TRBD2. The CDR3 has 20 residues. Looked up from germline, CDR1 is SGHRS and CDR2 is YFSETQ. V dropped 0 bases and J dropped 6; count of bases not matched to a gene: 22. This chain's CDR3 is CASSLAPPLGGGSGRKTQYF. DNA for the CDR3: TGCGCCAGCAGCTTGGCCCCCCCTCTTGGCGGGGGGTCTGGAAGGAAGACCCAGTACTTC.

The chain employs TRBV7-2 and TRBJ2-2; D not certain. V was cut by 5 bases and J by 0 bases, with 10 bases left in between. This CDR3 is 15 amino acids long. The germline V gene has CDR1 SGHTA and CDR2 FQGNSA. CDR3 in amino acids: CASSPGPANTGELFF. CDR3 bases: TGTGCCAGCAGCCCCGGCCCCGCGAACACCGGGGAGCTGTTTTTT.

The CDR3 nucleotides are TGTGCCAGCAGCTTCCGCCTAGCGGGGCTGAATGAGCAGTTCTTC. It codes for CASSFRLAGLNEQFF. The rearrangement links TRBV7-7 to TRBJ2-1; 9 bases align to TRBD2. The germline CDR1 and CDR2 sequences are SSHAT and FNYEAQ (reference sequence). The ends lost 3 bases at V and 7 bases at J; junction bases unmatched: 7. The CDR3 is made up of 15 amino acids.

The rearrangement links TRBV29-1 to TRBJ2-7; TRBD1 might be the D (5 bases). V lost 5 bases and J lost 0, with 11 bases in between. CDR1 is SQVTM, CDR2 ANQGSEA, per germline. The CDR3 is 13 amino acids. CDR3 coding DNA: TGCAGCGTTCCAGGGCCGGGCTCCTACGAGCAGTACTTC. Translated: CSVPGPGSYEQYF.